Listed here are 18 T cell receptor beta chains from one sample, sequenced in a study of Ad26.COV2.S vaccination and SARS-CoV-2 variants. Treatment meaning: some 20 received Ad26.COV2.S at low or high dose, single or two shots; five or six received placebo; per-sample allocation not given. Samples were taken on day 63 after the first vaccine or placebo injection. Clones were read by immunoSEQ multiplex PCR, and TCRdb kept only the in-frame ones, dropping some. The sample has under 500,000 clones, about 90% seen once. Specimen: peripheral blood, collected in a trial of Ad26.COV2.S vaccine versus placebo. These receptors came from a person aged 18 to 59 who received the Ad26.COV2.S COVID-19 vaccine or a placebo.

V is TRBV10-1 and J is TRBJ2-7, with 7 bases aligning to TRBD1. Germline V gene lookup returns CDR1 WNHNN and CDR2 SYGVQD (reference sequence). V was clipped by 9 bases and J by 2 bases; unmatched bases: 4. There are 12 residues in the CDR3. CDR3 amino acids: CARRTGAYEQYF. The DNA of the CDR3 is TGCGCCAGACGAACAGGGGCCTACGAGCAGTACTTC.

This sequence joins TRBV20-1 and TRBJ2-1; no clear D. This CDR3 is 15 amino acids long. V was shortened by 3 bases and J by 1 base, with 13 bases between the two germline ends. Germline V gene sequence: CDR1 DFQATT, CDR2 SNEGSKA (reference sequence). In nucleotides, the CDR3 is TGCAGTGCTAGTATTCGAGGTGGGTCCTACAATGAGCAGTTCTTC. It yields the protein CSASIRGGSYNEQFF.

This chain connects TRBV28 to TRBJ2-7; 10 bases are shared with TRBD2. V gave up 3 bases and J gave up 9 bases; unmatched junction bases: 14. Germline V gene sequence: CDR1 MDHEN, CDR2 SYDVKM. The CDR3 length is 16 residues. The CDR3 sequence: CASSFAGSGGAFSQYF. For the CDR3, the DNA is TGTGCCAGCAGTTTCGCCGGCAGCGGGGGGGCTTTCTCGCAGTACTTC.

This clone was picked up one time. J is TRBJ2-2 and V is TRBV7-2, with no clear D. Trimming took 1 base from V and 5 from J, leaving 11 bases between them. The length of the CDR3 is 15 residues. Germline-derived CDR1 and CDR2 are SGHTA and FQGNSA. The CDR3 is CASSLVTGGTGELFF. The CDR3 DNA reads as TGTGCCAGCAGCTTAGTTACGGGTGGTACCGGGGAGCTGTTTTTT.

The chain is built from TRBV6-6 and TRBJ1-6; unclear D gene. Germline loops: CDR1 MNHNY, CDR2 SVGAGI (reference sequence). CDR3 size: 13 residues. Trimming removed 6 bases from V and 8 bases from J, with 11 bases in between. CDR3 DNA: TGTGCCAGCAGCCTGTGGGGAGATTCACCCCTCCACTTT. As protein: CASSLWGDSPLHF.

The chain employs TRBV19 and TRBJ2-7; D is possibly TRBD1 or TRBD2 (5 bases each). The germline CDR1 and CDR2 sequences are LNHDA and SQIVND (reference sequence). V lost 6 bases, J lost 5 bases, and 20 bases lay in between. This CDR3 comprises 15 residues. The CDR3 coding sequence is TGTGCCAGTAGCCTGCGTGAGGGACCCCACGACGAGCAGTACTTC. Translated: CASSLREGPHDEQYF.

CDR3 DNA sequence: TGCGCCAGCAGCTTCTCCGTGGCGGGGGAGGGAGAGACCCAGTACTTC. Translated: CASSFSVAGEGETQYF. This chain links TRBV5-1 with TRBJ2-5; 7 bases fit TRBD2. V gave up 2 bases and J gave up 4 bases; unmatched junction bases: 11. The CDR3 is 16 amino acids. Germline lookup yields CDR1 SGHRS and CDR2 YFSETQ.

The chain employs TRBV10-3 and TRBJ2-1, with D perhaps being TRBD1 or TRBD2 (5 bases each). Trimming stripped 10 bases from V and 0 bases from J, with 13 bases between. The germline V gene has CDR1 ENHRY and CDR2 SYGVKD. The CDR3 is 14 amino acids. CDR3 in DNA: TGTGCCACTTCCGGGACCAACTCCTACAATGAGCAGTTCTTC. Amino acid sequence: CATSGTNSYNEQFF.

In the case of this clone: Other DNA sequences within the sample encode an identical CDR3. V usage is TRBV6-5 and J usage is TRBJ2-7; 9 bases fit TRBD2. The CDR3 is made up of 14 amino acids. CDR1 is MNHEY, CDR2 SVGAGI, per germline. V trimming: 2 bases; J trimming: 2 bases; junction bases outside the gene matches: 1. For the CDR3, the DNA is TGTGCCAGCAGTTACGCTAGCGGGGCCTACGAGCAGTACTTC. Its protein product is CASSYASGAYEQYF.

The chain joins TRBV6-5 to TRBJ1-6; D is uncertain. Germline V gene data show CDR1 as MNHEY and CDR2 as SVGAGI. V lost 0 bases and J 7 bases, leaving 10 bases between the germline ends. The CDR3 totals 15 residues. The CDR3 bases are TGTGCCAGCAGTTACTCAAATTCGGGGAATTCACCCCTCCACTTT. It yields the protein CASSYSNSGNSPLHF.

The CDR3 DNA reads TGCAGCGTTGAAGTAGAGGCAGGGGGCCAAGAGCAGTACTTC. Translated: CSVEVEAGGQEQYF. V and J are TRBV29-1 and TRBJ2-7, with 8 bases aligning to TRBD1. This CDR3 contains 14 residues. Germline-derived CDR1 and CDR2 are SQVTM and ANQGSEA. Trimming removed 1 base from V and 7 bases from J; junction bases left unmatched: 9.

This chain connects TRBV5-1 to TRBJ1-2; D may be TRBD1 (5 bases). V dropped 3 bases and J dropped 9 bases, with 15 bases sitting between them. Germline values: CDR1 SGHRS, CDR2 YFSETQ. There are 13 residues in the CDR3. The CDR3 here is CASSSRGDKSYTF. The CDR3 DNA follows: TGCGCCAGCAGCTCTCGGGGGGATAAGAGCTACACCTTC.

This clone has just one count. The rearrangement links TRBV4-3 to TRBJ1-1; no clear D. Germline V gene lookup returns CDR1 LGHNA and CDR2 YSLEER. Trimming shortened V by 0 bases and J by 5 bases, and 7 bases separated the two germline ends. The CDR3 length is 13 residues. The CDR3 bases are TGCGCCAGCAGCCAAGAACAAGGAACTGAAGCTTTCTTT. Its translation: CASSQEQGTEAFF.

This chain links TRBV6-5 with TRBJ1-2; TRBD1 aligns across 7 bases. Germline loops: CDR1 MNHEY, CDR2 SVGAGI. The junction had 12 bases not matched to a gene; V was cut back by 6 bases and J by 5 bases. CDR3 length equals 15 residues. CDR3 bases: TGTGCCAGCAGCTTCTCGACAGGGATTAGGTATGGCTACACCTTC. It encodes CASSFSTGIRYGYTF.

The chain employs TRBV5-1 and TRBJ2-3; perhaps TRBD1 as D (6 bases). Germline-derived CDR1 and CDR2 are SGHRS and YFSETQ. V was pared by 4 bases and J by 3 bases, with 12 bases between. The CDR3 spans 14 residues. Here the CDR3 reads CASSSGGRTDTQYF. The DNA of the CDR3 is TGCGCCAGCAGCAGTGGGGGCCGGACAGATACGCAGTATTTT.

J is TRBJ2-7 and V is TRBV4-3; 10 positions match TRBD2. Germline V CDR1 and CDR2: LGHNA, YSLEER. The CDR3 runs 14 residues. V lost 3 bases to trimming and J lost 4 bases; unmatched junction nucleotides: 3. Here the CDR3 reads CASSHRTSGYEQYF. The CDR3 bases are TGCGCCAGCAGCCACAGGACTAGCGGTTACGAGCAGTACTTC.

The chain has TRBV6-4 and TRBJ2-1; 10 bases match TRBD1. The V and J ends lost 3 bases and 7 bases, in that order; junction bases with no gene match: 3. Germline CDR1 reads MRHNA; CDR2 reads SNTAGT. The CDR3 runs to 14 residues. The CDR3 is CASSERTGGNEQFF. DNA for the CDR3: TGTGCCAGCAGTGAAAGGACAGGGGGTAATGAGCAGTTCTTC.

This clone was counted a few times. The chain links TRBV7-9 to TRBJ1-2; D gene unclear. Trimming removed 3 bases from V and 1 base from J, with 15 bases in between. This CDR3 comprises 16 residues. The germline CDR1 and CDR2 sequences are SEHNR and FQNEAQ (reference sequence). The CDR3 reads CASSFFYRVFNYGYTF. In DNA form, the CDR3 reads TGTGCCAGCAGCTTCTTTTATAGGGTCTTTAACTATGGCTACACCTTC. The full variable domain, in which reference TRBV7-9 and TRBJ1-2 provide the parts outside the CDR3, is DTGVSQNPRHKITKRGQNVTFRCDPISEHNRLYWYRQTLGQGPEFLTYFQNEAQLEKSRLLSDRFSAERPKGSFSTLEIQRTEQGDSAMYLCASSFFYRVFNYGYTFGSGTRLTVV.